The 18 T cell receptor beta chains reported below all come from one sample, sequenced in a study of cytomegalovirus exposure and HLA in healthy donors. Vbeta (60) and Jbeta (13) primers were used in the PCR. The assay was immunoSEQ multiplex PCR, and TCRdb's table has in-frame clones only and misses some. The sample yields approximately 69,000 clones, 65% to 80% seen once. Sequenced: PBMCs. These receptors originate from a man between 40 and 49 years old in good health and CMV-seropositive.

This chain joins TRBV9 and TRBJ2-5; TRBD2 aligns across 8 bases. Germline V gives CDR1 SGDLS, CDR2 YYNGEE. The CDR3 contains 15 residues. V was clipped by 0 bases and J by 2 bases; unmatched bases: 3. The CDR3 here is CASSVDPSGQETQYF. The CDR3 region has the DNA TGTGCCAGCAGCGTAGATCCTAGCGGGCAAGAGACCCAGTACTTC.

V and J are TRBV7-9 and TRBJ2-6, with 7 positions matching TRBD1. In germline, CDR1 is SEHNR, CDR2 FQNEAQ (reference sequence). With V trimmed by 5 bases and J by 4 bases, 11 bases remained unmatched. CDR3 length equals 17 residues. CDR3 bases: TGTGCCAGCAGCCCCCCCGCAGGGGGTGGGGGGGCCAACGTCCTGACTTTC. This gives the protein CASSPPAGGGGANVLTF. The full variable domain, its missing parts supplied by reference TRBV7-9 and TRBJ2-6, is DTGVSQNPRHKITKRGQNVTFRCDPISEHNRLYWYRQTLGQGPEFLTYFQNEAQLEKSRLLSDRFSAERPKGSFSTLEIQRTEQGDSAMYLCASSPPAGGGGANVLTFGAGSRLTVL.

In the case of this clone: This CDR3 is also generated by other DNA sequences in the sample. This chain uses TRBV20-1 with TRBJ1-1; 8 nucleotides match TRBD1. The ends lost 5 bases at V and 4 bases at J; junction bases unmatched: 0. The CDR3 length is 11 residues. CDR1 and CDR2 from the germline V gene are DFQATT and SNEGSKA (reference sequence). The CDR3 DNA follows: TGCAGTGCTGACAGGGGCACTGAAGCTTTCTTT. Its protein is CSADRGTEAFF.

This sequence joins TRBV5-1 and TRBJ1-1; D unresolved. V was cut by 3 bases and J by 8 bases, with 20 bases left in between. The CDR3 has 15 amino acids. Germline V CDR1 and CDR2: SGHRS, YFSETQ. The CDR3 nucleotides read TGCGCCAGCAGCTCCACGACCGGGGTTCGCTTAGAAGCTTTCTTT. This gives the protein CASSSTTGVRLEAFF.

This chain connects TRBV10-1 to TRBJ1-1; 7 bases fit TRBD1. The trim removed 4 bases at V and 0 bases at J, leaving 2 bases unmatched. CDR1 WNHNN and CDR2 SYGVQD come from the germline V gene (reference sequence). This CDR3 region has 14 residues. CDR3 amino acids: CASSAGTVNTEAFF. Written as DNA, the CDR3 is TGCGCCAGCAGTGCCGGGACAGTGAACACTGAAGCTTTCTTT.

This clone was counted only a few times. V gene TRBV27 combines with J gene TRBJ1-1; 10 bases are a match to TRBD1. With 4 bases clipped from V and 10 bases from J, the junction kept 9 bases outside the gene matches. Germline V gene data show CDR1 as MNHEY and CDR2 as SMNVEV (reference sequence). The CDR3 runs to 14 residues. Written as DNA, the CDR3 is TGTGCCAGCAGTTCCGCCGACAGGGGGCGTCGAGCTTTCTTT. It translates to CASSSADRGRRAFF.

V usage is TRBV30 and J usage is TRBJ2-3, with TRBD2 as a possible D gene (7 bases). CDR3 length: 16 residues. Germline V gives CDR1 GTSNPN, CDR2 SVGIG (reference sequence). V lost 0 bases to trimming and J lost 5 bases, with 18 bases between them. CDR3 sequence: CAWSVRLGGPVDTQYF. In DNA, the CDR3 is TGTGCCTGGAGTGTACGCTTGGGGGGGCCTGTAGATACGCAGTATTTT.

The chain recombines TRBV7-3 with TRBJ2-3; D perhaps matches TRBD2 (5 bases). Trimming removed 5 bases from V and 5 bases from J, with 14 bases in between. The V gene's germline CDR1 is SGHTA and CDR2 FQGTGA. CDR3 length equals 14 residues. The CDR3 DNA reads TGTGCCAGCAGCCACGGACTGGGAATAGATACGCAGTATTTT. It is translated as CASSHGLGIDTQYF.

This clone was recorded a few times. The gene calls are TRBV6-4 and TRBJ2-1; D is perhaps TRBD2 (6 bases). V lost 5 bases to trimming and J lost 7 bases, with 18 bases between them. CDR1 and CDR2 from the germline V gene are MRHNA and SNTAGT. The CDR3 loop spans 15 amino acids. The CDR3 nucleotides are TGTGCCAGCAGTTTACGGGACTCGAGCCCTAATGAGCAGTTCTTC. Translated, it gives CASSLRDSSPNEQFF.

The V call is TRBV7-2, the J call TRBJ2-1, with 13 bases aligning to TRBD2. The V gene end was trimmed by 3 bases and the J gene end by 2 bases; junction bases not matched to a gene: 4. The CDR3 is 17 amino acids. CDR1 and CDR2 from the germline V gene are SGHTA and FQGNSA. The CDR3 loop is CASSFGTSGVPYNEQFF. As DNA, the CDR3 is TGTGCCAGCAGCTTCGGGACTAGCGGGGTACCCTACAATGAGCAGTTCTTC. The full variable domain, rest sourced from reference TRBV7-2 and TRBJ2-1, is GAGVSQSPSNKVTEKGKDVELRCDPISGHTALYWYRQSLGQGLEFLIYFQGNSAPDKSGLPSDRFSAERTGGSVSTLTIQRTQQEDSAVYLCASSFGTSGVPYNEQFFGPGTRLTVL.

The chain couples TRBV10-3 to TRBJ1-3, with D perhaps matching TRBD1 (6 bases). V gave up 10 bases and J gave up 1 base, with 11 bases separating them. From germline, CDR1 is ENHRY and CDR2 SYGVKD. There are 13 residues in the CDR3. In DNA, the CDR3 is TGTGCCAGTACGGGGACATCTGGAAACACCATATATTTT. Protein product: CASTGTSGNTIYF.

V usage is TRBV7-9 and J usage is TRBJ1-4, with D possibly TRBD1 on 5 matching bases. Trimming removed 11 bases from V and 8 bases from J, with 15 bases in between. Germline V gene data show CDR1 as SEHNR and CDR2 as FQNEAQ (reference sequence). CDR3 length: 12 residues. As DNA, the CDR3 is TGTGCCGGGGCAGGGCGAGGAGAAAAACTGTTTTTT. This sequence encodes CAGAGRGEKLFF.

The V gene is TRBV28, the J gene TRBJ1-5; 8 bases fit TRBD1. Looked up from germline, CDR1 is MDHEN and CDR2 is SYDVKM. CDR3 size: 15 residues. Trimming removed 2 bases from V and 3 bases from J; junction bases left unmatched: 3. CDR3 in DNA: TGTGCCAGCAGTTTAGGACAGGGCCTCAATCAGCCCCAGCATTTT. The encoded protein is CASSLGQGLNQPQHF.

The chain carries TRBV5-1 and TRBJ1-4; D is uncertain. CDR1 is SGHRS, CDR2 YFSETQ, per germline. CDR3 size: 14 residues. Trimming stripped 5 bases from V and 0 bases from J, with 8 bases between. The CDR3 protein is CASRLQATNEKLFF. DNA for the CDR3: TGCGCCAGCAGATTACAAGCAACTAATGAAAAACTGTTTTTT.

The chain couples TRBV4-1 to TRBJ2-1; D possibly corresponds to TRBD1 (5 bases). Germline lookup yields CDR1 MGHRA and CDR2 YSYEKL. The germline V and J ends were trimmed by 4 bases and 1 base, with 11 bases remaining between them. CDR3 size: 15 residues. CDR3 residues: CASSPPAGSYNEQFF. CDR3 sequence (DNA): TGCGCCAGCAGCCCTCCGGCAGGGTCCTACAATGAGCAGTTCTTC.

This clone is a singleton in its sample. V is TRBV25-1 and J is TRBJ2-3; 9 bases align to TRBD2. The CDR3 has 15 residues. V trimming: 1 base; J trimming: 5 bases; junction bases outside the gene matches: 4. The germline V gene encodes CDR1 MGHDK and CDR2 SYGVNS. The CDR3 loop reads CASSEWSGGKDTQYF. The DNA for the CDR3 is TGTGCCAGCAGTGAATGGAGCGGGGGGAAAGATACGCAGTATTTT.

The chain joins TRBV4-1 to TRBJ2-7; 9 bases map to TRBD2. Germline lookup yields CDR1 MGHRA and CDR2 YSYEKL. V dropped 5 bases and J dropped 3; count of bases not matched to a gene: 8. This CDR3 comprises 15 residues. The CDR3 DNA reads as TGCGCCAGCAGCTTGCGGGGGGGCCTGAACTACGAGCAGTACTTC. Translating it yields CASSLRGGLNYEQYF.

CDR3 sequence: CASSKNNLYNSPLHF. CDR3 in DNA: TGTGCCAGCAGCAAGAACAATCTTTATAATTCACCCCTCCACTTT. The chain carries TRBV7-3 and TRBJ1-6; D call uncertain. The length of the CDR3 is 15 residues. The ends were cut back, 5 bases at V and 4 bases at J, with 12 bases in the middle. From germline, CDR1 is SGHTA and CDR2 FQGTGA.